These 10 T cell receptor beta chains were sequenced from one sample in a study of beta chain features in type 1 diabetes. Study findings and constraints: TCRB CDR3 length was moderately but significantly reduced in all four CD4+ subsets of Type 1 diabetes patients.

The antigens of these receptors remain unknown. cDNA synthesis used the whole RNA isolate, giving expressed TCRB sequences. TCRdb's table, derived via immunoSEQ multiplex PCR, lists solely in-frame clones and lacks some. Found here are some 160,000 clones, about 8.3% of them singletons; the top ten hold around 0.5%. Sequenced sample: central memory CD4+ T cells from blood. The receptors were gathered from a woman aged 18-29 years with type 1 diabetes.

This clone turned up a few times. J is TRBJ2-5 and V is TRBV5-1; a possible D gene is TRBD1 (7 bases). The germline V and J ends were trimmed by 1 base and 4 bases, with 17 bases remaining between them. Germline V gene lookup returns CDR1 SGHRS and CDR2 YFSETQ. CDR3 size: 16 residues. CDR3 sequence (DNA): TGCGCCAGCAGCTTGCTGAGCGGAGGGGGCCCAGAGACCCAGTACTTC. Protein product: CASSLLSGGGPETQYF.

This chain joins TRBV9 and TRBJ2-1; 10 nucleotides align to TRBD2. V lost 4 bases, J lost 2 bases, and 12 bases stayed unmatched. Germline assignment: CDR1 SGDLS and CDR2 YYNGEE. The CDR3 loop spans 18 amino acids. In DNA form, the CDR3 reads TGTGCCAGCAGCCCCCGGACTAGCGGAGGGCCCCCCTACAATGAGCAGTTCTTC. Its protein is CASSPRTSGGPPYNEQFF.

This chain links TRBV7-3 with TRBJ2-5; maybe TRBD1 (6 bases). There are 14 residues in the CDR3. The V end lost 2 bases, the J end lost 4 bases, and 11 bases lay between the germline ends. Germline V lookup: CDR1 SGHTA, CDR2 FQGTGA. The CDR3 DNA is TGTGCCAGCAGCTTAGGGGACACTGGAGAGACCCAGTACTTC. Translation gives CASSLGDTGETQYF.

This chain joins TRBV7-9 and TRBJ2-7, with 10 bases that match TRBD2. The CDR3 loop spans 14 amino acids. The J segment lost 8 bases and the V segment lost 7 bases, leaving 11 bases of the junction unmatched. CDR1 and CDR2 (germline): SEHNR, FQNEAQ (reference sequence). This CDR3 reads CASNPGTSESKQYF. The CDR3 region has the DNA TGTGCCAGCAACCCCGGGACTAGCGAGTCCAAGCAGTACTTC.

This chain links TRBV7-9 with TRBJ1-4, with TRBD1 identical over 9 bases. V lost 3 bases and J lost 5; bases outside the gene matches: 1. Germline CDR1 SEHNR, CDR2 FQNEAQ (reference sequence). CDR3 size: 14 residues. CDR3 bases: TGTGCCAGCAGCTTTGGGACAGGGAATGAAAAACTGTTTTTT. Residues: CASSFGTGNEKLFF.

The rearrangement links TRBV6-5 to TRBJ1-1; 9 bases match TRBD1. Trimming took 4 bases from V and 11 from J; bases not matched to a gene: 8. The CDR3 consists of 13 residues. Germline V gene lookup returns CDR1 MNHEY and CDR2 SVGAGI. CDR3 sequence: CASSSLGQGRAFF. The CDR3, as DNA: TGTGCCAGCAGTTCCCTCGGACAGGGGAGGGCTTTCTTT.

This clone was found a few times. The chain is built from TRBV28 and TRBJ2-4; D perhaps matches TRBD1 (5 bases). The germline CDR1 and CDR2 sequences are MDHEN and SYDVKM. The CDR3 sequence is 13 residues long. V lost 11 bases to trimming and J lost 0 bases, with 11 bases between them. The CDR3 bases are TGTGCCGGGGCGGATCTAGCCAAAAACATTCAGTACTTC. Translated: CAGADLAKNIQYF. The whole variable domain, filled in from reference TRBV28 and TRBJ2-4, reads DVKVTQSSRYLVKRTGEKVFLECVQDMDHENMFWYRQDPGLGLRLIYFSYDVKMKEKGDIPEGYSVSREKKERFSLILESASTNQTSMYLCAGADLAKNIQYFGAGTRLSVL.

J is TRBJ1-2 and V is TRBV25-1; D is perhaps TRBD1 (6 bases). CDR3 length: 14 residues. Germline V lookup: CDR1 MGHDK, CDR2 SYGVNS. V dropped 1 base and J dropped 3 bases, with 9 bases sitting between them. The CDR3 is CASSEWGTHYGYTF. DNA for the CDR3: TGTGCCAGCAGTGAATGGGGGACACACTATGGCTACACCTTC.

This clone occurred many times. The gene calls are TRBV12-5 and TRBJ2-1; D unresolved. The V gene lost 6 bases and the J gene lost 6 bases, with 6 bases spanning the gap. The CDR3 covers 11 residues. From germline, CDR1 is LGHNT and CDR2 FRNRAP. As DNA, the CDR3 is TGTGCTAGTGGCCACATCAATGAGCAGTTCTTC. This sequence encodes CASGHINEQFF.

This clone has a count of ten or more. A junction boundary mismatches the germline segment, possibly from a read error. The chain combines TRBV28 with TRBJ2-1; 11 positions agree with TRBD2. The CDR3 runs to 11 residues. Germline CDR1 and CDR2: MDHEN and SYDVKM. The CDR3 DNA reads as TGTGCCAGCGTTACTAGCGGGAGTATAGTCTTC. This encodes CASVTSGSIVF.